These 29 T cell receptor beta chains were sequenced from one sample in a study of beta chain features in type 1 diabetes (dated by TCRdb to between 2017 and 2018). Receptors were amplified or captured by the immunoSEQ multiplex PCR assay. The entire isolated RNA was reverse transcribed using the High Capacity cDNA Reverse Transcription Kit, and thus expressed TCRB transcripts were sequenced. The table comes from immuneACCESS by way of TCRdb, which keeps in-frame sequences with V and J called. Part of the clones is missing from these tables; in studies checked, under half for an unresolved V gene and the rest for unknown reasons. The sample profile shows approximately 150,000 clones; 9.7% of them were found once. The ten largest clones capture 0.65% of the sample. Sample: central memory CD4+ T cells from blood. The receptors were gathered from a woman aged 40 to 49 in good health.

This clone was picked up a small number of times. This chain joins TRBV16 and TRBJ1-6, with 10 positions matching TRBD1. The V gene end was trimmed by 4 bases and the J gene end by 7 bases; junction bases not matched to a gene: 1. Germline CDR1 reads KGHSY; CDR2 reads FQNENV. CDR3 length equals 14 residues. Written as DNA, the CDR3 is TGTGCCAGCAGCCGACAGGGGGCGAATTCACCCCTCCACTTT. This codes for CASSRQGANSPLHF.

V gene TRBV4-1 combines with J gene TRBJ2-1; the match to TRBD2 covers 12 bases. The CDR3 loop spans 17 amino acids. The germline V gene has CDR1 MGHRA and CDR2 YSYEKL. With 3 bases clipped from V and 9 bases from J, the junction kept 12 bases outside the gene matches. The CDR3 spells CASSHLPPSGGAREQFF. CDR3 in DNA: TGCGCCAGCAGCCATCTACCCCCTAGCGGGGGGGCACGTGAGCAGTTCTTC.

This chain uses TRBV21-1 with TRBJ1-1; TRBD1, as called in the table, went unchecked against the DNA. TRBV21-1 is marked as a pseudogene. The CDR3 is 13 residues long. The CDR3 sequence: CASSTRGPGEAFF. The CDR3 DNA reads TGTGCCAGCAGTACCAGGGGGCCCGGGGAAGCTTTCTTT.

The genes are TRBV20-1 and TRBJ2-5; D is uncertain. The germline V gene encodes CDR1 DFQATT and CDR2 SNEGSKA (reference sequence). The CDR3 consists of 11 residues. CDR3 sequence reads: CSPKKEETQYF. The CDR3 DNA follows: TGCAGCCCAAAAAAGGAGGAGACCCAGTACTTC.

This clone has more than one count but fewer than ten. V usage is TRBV7-8 and J usage is TRBJ2-3, with D hard to call. Trimming took 0 bases from V and 8 from J, leaving 6 bases between them. Germline assignment: CDR1 SGHVS and CDR2 FQNEAQ. The CDR3 extends over 12 amino acids. The CDR3 nucleotides read TGTGCCAGCAGCTTAGCGAGTGTTACGCAGTATTTT. Translation gives CASSLASVTQYF.

This clone has more than one count but fewer than ten. This sequence joins TRBV27 and TRBJ1-4; D ambiguous. Deletions cut 5 bases from V and 0 bases from J, with 10 bases between. The germline V gene has CDR1 MNHEY and CDR2 SMNVEV (reference sequence). CDR3 length: 15 amino acids. The CDR3 DNA reads TGTGCCAGCAGTGCATACCGCGCAACTAATGAAAAACTGTTTTTT. Amino acid sequence: CASSAYRATNEKLFF.

The chain has TRBV5-1 and TRBJ2-7; 7 nucleotides align to TRBD1. The germline CDR1 and CDR2 sequences are SGHRS and YFSETQ. The CDR3 extends over 15 amino acids. The V gene end was trimmed by 1 base and the J gene end by 5 bases; junction bases not matched to a gene: 9. DNA of the CDR3: TGCGCCAGCAGCTTGATGAGACAGGGCCGGGACGAGCAGTACTTC. It is translated as CASSLMRQGRDEQYF. The entire variable domain, with the rest obtained from reference TRBV5-1 and TRBJ2-7, is as follows: KAGVTQTPRYLIKTRGQQVTLSCSPISGHRSVSWYQQTPGQGLQFLFEYFSETQRNKGNFPGRFSGRQFSNSRSEMNVSTLELGDSALYLCASSLMRQGRDEQYFGPGTRLTVT.

This chain's CDR3 is CASRMTSGGWDTQYF. CDR3 DNA: TGTGCCAGCAGAATGACTAGCGGGGGTTGGGATACGCAGTATTTT. The chain joins TRBV6-1 to TRBJ2-3, with 12 bases identical to TRBD2. Germline loops: CDR1 MNHNS, CDR2 SASEGT. The V gene end was trimmed by 6 bases and the J gene end by 6 bases; junction bases not matched to a gene: 7. This CDR3 has 15 residues.

This rearrangement joins TRBV14 to TRBJ1-2; D gene unclear. Trimming left V 0 bases short and J 8 bases short, with 16 bases between. The CDR3 is 15 amino acids. Germline CDR1 is SGHDN and CDR2 is FVKESK. CDR3 DNA: TGTGCCAGCAGCCAAGATGCGGGAAGGGCTAGGGGCTACACCTTC. Translating gives CASSQDAGRARGYTF.

A few counts support this clone. The chain is built from TRBV5-1 and TRBJ1-1; 7 bases align to TRBD1. The CDR3 extends over 14 amino acids. Trimming took 5 bases from V and 0 from J; bases not matched to a gene: 4. Germline lookup yields CDR1 SGHRS and CDR2 YFSETQ. DNA for the CDR3: TGCGCCAGCAGTCGACAGGGTCTGAACACTGAAGCTTTCTTT. Translated, it gives CASSRQGLNTEAFF.

The rearrangement links TRBV13 to TRBJ1-1; 8 nucleotides agree with TRBD1. The junction had 9 bases not matched to a gene; V was cut back by 5 bases and J by 4 bases. The CDR3 has 15 residues. Germline-derived CDR1 and CDR2 are PRHDT and FYEKMQ (reference sequence). CDR3 DNA: TGTGCCAGCAGCCTAGACACAGGGGGGTCCACTGAAGCTTTCTTT. Amino acid sequence: CASSLDTGGSTEAFF.

This clone was seen more than once but under ten times. V usage is TRBV2 and J usage is TRBJ2-1, with 12 positions matching TRBD2. J lost 11 bases, V lost 11 bases, and 13 bases had no gene match. The CDR3 length is 14 residues. The germline CDR1 and CDR2 sequences are SNHLY and FYNNEI. CDR3: CASEPLAGGPQQFF. DNA for the CDR3: TGTGCCTCCGAGCCTCTAGCGGGGGGGCCTCAGCAGTTCTTC.

This clone was seen ten or more times. The chain employs TRBV7-9 and TRBJ1-1, with 7 bases fitting TRBD1. Unmatched junction bases numbered 12, after V lost 4 bases and J lost 4 bases. The CDR3 runs to 16 residues. The germline V gene encodes CDR1 SEHNR and CDR2 FQNEAQ (reference sequence). The CDR3 bases are TGTGCCAGCAGCTCTTTTGGCGCAGGGGGTAGCACTGAAGCTTTCTTT. Protein: CASSSFGAGGSTEAFF.

This clone appeared a few times. In nucleotides, the CDR3 is TGTGCCAGCAGCCTGGTCAGGGAGGTTTACGGCACAGATACGCAGTATTTT. This gives the protein CASSLVREVYGTDTQYF. This rearrangement joins TRBV13 to TRBJ2-3; a weak D match, TRBD2 (6 bases). V was clipped by 5 bases and J by 1 base, with 19 bases between them. Germline CDR1 reads PRHDT; CDR2 reads FYEKMQ (reference sequence). The CDR3 is 17 amino acids.

Only a few counts were recorded for this clone. The V gene is TRBV19, the J gene TRBJ1-5, with D possibly being TRBD1 (5 bases). Trimming took 7 bases from V and 5 from J, leaving 12 bases between them. The germline gives CDR1 LNHDA, CDR2 SQIVND (reference sequence). This CDR3 spans 13 amino acids. The DNA of the CDR3 is TGTGCCAGTAATCGGGGGGTGTATCAGCCCCAGCATTTT. Its translation is CASNRGVYQPQHF.

This clone was recorded a few times. CDR3 DNA: TGTGCCAGCAGCTTCCACCGAGCCGGGACTGAGTATGGCTACACCTTC. It specifies CASSFHRAGTEYGYTF. The rearrangement uses TRBV5-4 and TRBJ1-2; TRBD1 might be the D (5 bases). V lost 2 bases to trimming and J lost 5 bases, with 19 bases between them. This CDR3 is built from 16 residues. From germline, CDR1 is SGHNT and CDR2 YYREEE (reference sequence).

The genes are TRBV4-3 and TRBJ2-2, with TRBD1 matching over 8 bases. CDR1 is LGHNA, CDR2 YSLEER, per germline. The CDR3 length is 16 residues. After removal of 3 bases from V and 2 bases from J, the junction contained 5 bases not matched to a gene. This CDR3 is CASSQRQGLNTGELFF. The CDR3 bases are TGCGCCAGCAGCCAGAGACAGGGGCTCAACACCGGGGAGCTGTTTTTT.

The sample holds a few counts of this clone. CDR3 protein: CASRLTGGYEQYF. In DNA, the CDR3 is TGTGCCAGTAGGCTGACAGGGGGTTACGAGCAGTACTTC. The chain combines TRBV19 with TRBJ2-7, with 9 bases lining up with TRBD1. The germline gives CDR1 LNHDA, CDR2 SQIVND (reference sequence). The J segment lost 4 bases and the V segment lost 6 bases, leaving 4 bases of the junction unmatched. This CDR3 is built from 13 residues.

This clone was seen at least ten times. V gene TRBV18 combines with J gene TRBJ2-6, with D uncertain. Germline V gene data show CDR1 as KGHSH and CDR2 as LQKENI. The V end lost 0 bases, the J end lost 4 bases, and 4 bases lay between the germline ends. The CDR3 has 14 amino acids. CDR3 residues: CASSPPEGANVLTF. The CDR3 region has the DNA TGTGCCAGCTCACCACCGGAGGGGGCCAACGTCCTGACTTTC.

The chain couples TRBV10-2 to TRBJ1-6; D not certain. The CDR3 runs to 13 residues. Trimming cost V 3 bases and J 14 bases, with 14 bases left between them. The V gene's germline CDR1 is WSHSY and CDR2 SAAADI. The CDR3 sequence is CASSDVATQTLHF. In DNA form, the CDR3 reads TGCGCCAGCAGTGACGTCGCGACTCAAACCCTCCACTTT.

This clone was recorded a few times. J is TRBJ2-5 and V is TRBV6-1; 7 bases map to TRBD2. CDR3 length equals 13 residues. The V gene's germline CDR1 is MNHNS and CDR2 SASEGT. With 11 bases clipped from V and 2 bases from J, the junction kept 8 bases outside the gene matches. The CDR3: CAGGGWGQETQYF. CDR3 coding DNA: TGTGCCGGGGGGGGTTGGGGGCAAGAGACCCAGTACTTC.

Only a few counts were recorded for this clone. The chain carries TRBV4-1 and TRBJ1-4; D may be TRBD1 (5 bases). The germline CDR1 and CDR2 sequences are MGHRA and YSYEKL. The CDR3 totals 16 residues. The ends were cut back, 0 bases at V and 1 base at J, with 9 bases in the middle. The CDR3 nucleotides are TGCGCCAGCAGCCAAGATGGGAGGGGAACTAATGAAAAACTGTTTTTT. Amino acid sequence: CASSQDGRGTNEKLFF.

The V gene is TRBV6-1, the J gene TRBJ2-5, with 8 bases matching TRBD2. The end of the DNA is better explained by TRBJ2-7, so the J call may be wrong. The CDR3 consists of 15 residues. CDR1 is MNHNS, CDR2 SASEGT, per germline. Here the CDR3 reads CASSEAGGGQYEQYF. CDR3 DNA sequence: TGTGCCAGCAGTGAAGCTGGCGGGGGGCAGTACGAGCAGTACTTC.

This clone has more than one count but fewer than ten. The chain joins TRBV9 to TRBJ1-2, with TRBD1 matching 9 bases. Germline V gene sequence: CDR1 SGDLS, CDR2 YYNGEE. CDR3 length equals 15 residues. V lost 0 bases and J lost 7; bases outside the gene matches: 7. The CDR3 nucleotides read TGTGCCAGCAGCGTAGACCCTACAGGGGGCCCTGGCTACACCTTC. Its protein is CASSVDPTGGPGYTF.

The table lists this clone with a few counts. The V gene is TRBV5-5, the J gene TRBJ1-2; D gene unclear. The CDR3 runs 13 residues. Germline loops: CDR1 SGHKS, CDR2 YYEKEE (reference sequence). V was clipped by 2 bases and J by 8 bases, with 13 bases between them. The CDR3 reads CASSFSVFPGYTF. In DNA, the CDR3 is TGTGCCAGCAGCTTTTCTGTGTTCCCGGGCTACACCTTC.

The chain recombines TRBV28 with TRBJ1-2; TRBD1 is a possible D gene (6 bases). The CDR3 loop spans 14 amino acids. Germline-derived CDR1 and CDR2 are MDHEN and SYDVKM. V was trimmed by 5 bases and J by 0 bases, leaving 10 bases between them. CDR3 loop: CASSPGQSNYGYTF. Here the CDR3 DNA reads TGTGCCAGCAGTCCAGGACAGTCTAACTATGGCTACACCTTC.

This clone was seen more than once but under ten times. The V gene is TRBV25-1, the J gene TRBJ1-1; 9 nucleotides line up with TRBD1. The CDR3 consists of 15 residues. The V segment lost 1 base and the J segment 1 base; nucleotides outside the gene matches: 1. The germline V gene encodes CDR1 MGHDK and CDR2 SYGVNS. CDR3 sequence reads: CASSESTGGNTEAFF. CDR3 coding DNA: TGTGCCAGCAGTGAATCGACAGGGGGGAACACTGAAGCTTTCTTT. Supplemented by reference TRBV25-1 and TRBJ1-1, the full variable domain reads EADIYQTPRYLVIGTGKKITLECSQTMGHDKMYWYQQDPGMELHLIHYSYGVNSTEKGDLSSESTVSRIRTEHFPLTLESARPSHTSQYLCASSESTGGNTEAFFGQGTRLTVV.

The rearrangement uses TRBV29-1 and TRBJ2-5; the match to TRBD2 covers 8 bases. This CDR3 spans 14 amino acids. V was clipped by 3 bases and J by 4 bases; unmatched bases: 7. Germline CDR1 SQVTM, CDR2 ANQGSEA. This CDR3 is CSVEPPAGGETQYF. The CDR3 bases are TGCAGCGTTGAGCCCCCGGCGGGAGGAGAGACCCAGTACTTC.

This clone showed up just a few times. The rearrangement links TRBV2 to TRBJ2-2; 9 nucleotides agree with TRBD2. The CDR3 totals 15 residues. Germline V gene sequence: CDR1 SNHLY, CDR2 FYNNEI. Trimming removed 2 bases from V and 6 bases from J; junction bases left unmatched: 4. In DNA, the CDR3 is TGTGCCAGCAGTGAAAGGCGGGGGGGTCCCGGGGAGCTGTTTTTT. Translated: CASSERRGGPGELFF.